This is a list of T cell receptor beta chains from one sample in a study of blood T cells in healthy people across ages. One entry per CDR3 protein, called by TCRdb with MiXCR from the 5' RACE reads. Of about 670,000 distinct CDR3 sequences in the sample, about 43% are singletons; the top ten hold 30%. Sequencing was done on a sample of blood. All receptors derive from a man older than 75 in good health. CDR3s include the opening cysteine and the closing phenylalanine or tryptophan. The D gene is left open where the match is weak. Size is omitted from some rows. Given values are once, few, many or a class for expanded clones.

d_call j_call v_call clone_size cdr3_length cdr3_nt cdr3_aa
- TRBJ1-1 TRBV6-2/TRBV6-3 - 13 TGTGCCAGCAAGCTTAGGGAGGCCACTGAAGCTTTCTTT CASKLREATEAFF
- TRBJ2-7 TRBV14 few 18 TGTGCCAGCAGCCATGCGATCCTAACAGGCACGGCCTACTACGAGCAGTACTTC CASSHAILTGTAYYEQYF
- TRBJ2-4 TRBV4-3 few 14 TGCGCCAGCAGCCAAGGACCCCGACCGTCCCCTCAGTACTTC CASSQGPRPSPQYF
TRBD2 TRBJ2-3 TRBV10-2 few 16 TGCGCCAGCAGTGAGATCAGCGGGGGGGCTCCAGATACGCAGTATTTT CASSEISGGAPDTQYF
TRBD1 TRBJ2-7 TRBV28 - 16 TGTGCCAGCAGTGCCCTGACCGGGACAGGAGACAATGAGCAGTACTTC CASSALTGTGDNEQYF
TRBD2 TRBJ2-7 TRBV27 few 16 TGTGCCAGCAGTTCGGGACTAGCGGGAGGAACTGGCGAGCAGTACTTC CASSSGLAGGTGEQYF
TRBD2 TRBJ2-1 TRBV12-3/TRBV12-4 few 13 TGTGCCAGCACAGTAGCGGGGTACAATGAGCAGTTCTTC CASTVAGYNEQFF
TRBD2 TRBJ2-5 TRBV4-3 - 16 TGCGCCAGCAGCCAAGAATTCGGGAGGGTAGGAGAGACCCAGTACTTC CASSQEFGRVGETQYF
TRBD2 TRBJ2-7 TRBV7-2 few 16 TGTGCCAGCAGCTTTTTTCGCCTAGCGGGACTCTACGAGCAGTACTTC CASSFFRLAGLYEQYF
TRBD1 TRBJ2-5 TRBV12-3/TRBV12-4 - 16 TGTGCCAGCAGTTTGAGGACAGGCGTAAACCAAGAGACCCAGTACTTC CASSLRTGVNQETQYF
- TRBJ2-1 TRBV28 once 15 TGTGCCAGCAGTTCTACGATGGGGGCCTGGAATGAGCAGTTCTTC CASSSTMGAWNEQFF
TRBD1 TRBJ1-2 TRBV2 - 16 TGTGCCAGCAGTGAAGCGACAGGGGAGGTCAGCTATGGCTACACCTTC CASSEATGEVSYGYTF
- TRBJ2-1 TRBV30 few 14 TGTGCCTGGAGTGTACATGTCCGGGACAATGAGCAGTTCTTC CAWSVHVRDNEQFF
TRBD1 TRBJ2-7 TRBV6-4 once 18 TGTGCCAGCAGTGAGCCTTCCCCCGGACAGGGGCACTCCTACGAGCAGTACTTC CASSEPSPGQGHSYEQYF
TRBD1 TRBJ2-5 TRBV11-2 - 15 TGTGCCAGCAGCTTAGTAGGGGGCGGTGAAGAGACCCAGTACTTC CASSLVGGGEETQYF
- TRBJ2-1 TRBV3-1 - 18 TGTGCCAGCAGCCAAGATCTTCCGGGCCTAGTCGATAACAATGAGCAGTTCTTC CASSQDLPGLVDNNEQFF
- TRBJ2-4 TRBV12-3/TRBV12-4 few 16 TGTGCCAGCAGTTTAGACCAGGTGGCTACCAAAAACATTCAGTACTTC CASSLDQVATKNIQYF
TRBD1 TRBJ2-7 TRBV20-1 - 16 TGCAGTGCTAGAGATTCAACCCCAGGGGGTTACTACGAGCAGTACTTC CSARDSTPGGYYEQYF
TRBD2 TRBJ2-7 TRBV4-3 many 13 TGCGCCAGCAGCCTCGGCGGGAGAGGGGAGCAGTACTTC CASSLGGRGEQYF
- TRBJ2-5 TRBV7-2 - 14 TGTGCCAGCAGCTTATCACTAGTAGGCAATGAGCAGTACTTC CASSLSLVGNEQYF
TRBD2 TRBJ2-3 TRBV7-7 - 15 TGTGCCAGCAGTATGACTAGCGGTAGCACAGATACGCAGTATTTT CASSMTSGSTDTQYF
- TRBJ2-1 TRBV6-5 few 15 TGTGCCAGCAGGACCGCAGGGGCCTTTTACAATGAGCAGTTCTTC CASRTAGAFYNEQFF
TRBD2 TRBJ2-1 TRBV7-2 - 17 TGTGCCAGCAGCTTAGGCGGAGCGGGAGGGCCGTACAATGAGCAGTTCTTC CASSLGGAGGPYNEQFF
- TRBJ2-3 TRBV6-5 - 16 TGTGCCAGCAGTTACGGGGAGTTAACCAGCACAGATACGCAGTATTTT CASSYGELTSTDTQYF
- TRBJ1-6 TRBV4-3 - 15 TGCGCCAGCAGCCAAGCTACGTTACGGCATTCACCCCTCCACTTT CASSQATLRHSPLHF
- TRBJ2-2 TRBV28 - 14 TGTGCCAGCATCGAACGACCGAACACCGGGGAGCTGTTTTTT CASIERPNTGELFF
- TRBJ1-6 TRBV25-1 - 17 TGTGCCAGCAGTGAATATTTCGAGGGACCCTATAATTCACCCCTCCACTTT CASSEYFEGPYNSPLHF
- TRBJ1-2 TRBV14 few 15 TGTGCCAGCAGCCAAGTAAAGGGGTGGGACGATGGCTACACCTTC CASSQVKGWDDGYTF
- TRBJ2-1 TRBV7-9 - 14 TGTGCCAGCAGCTTAGAAATTTCCGGGAATGAGCAGTTCTTC CASSLEISGNEQFF
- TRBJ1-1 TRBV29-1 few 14 TGCAGTGTCGAGTTCGGTAGGCTGAACACTGAAGCTTTCTTT CSVEFGRLNTEAFF
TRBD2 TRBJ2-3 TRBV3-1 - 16 TGTGCCAGCAGCCGCTCGACTAGCGGGGTTGCAGATACGCAGTATTTT CASSRSTSGVADTQYF